This T cell receptor beta chain was sequenced during a study of cytomegalovirus exposure and HLA in healthy donors. About this clone itself: Its target is unknown.

13 Jbeta primers and 60 Vbeta primers were used for the PCR. Data came from immunoSEQ multiplex PCR; TCRdb stores just in-frame clones and leaves some out. The sample yields over 150,000 clones, approximately 81% seen once. Regarding the study as a whole: In a later analysis, TCR beta V- and J-gene trimming was associated with a missense DCLRE1C variant.

The sequenced sample was PBMCs. This TCR derives from a boy between 2 and 10 years old in good health and CMV-seronegative.

The CDR3 DNA sequence: TGTGCCAGCAGCCGGATGGACAGGGGGAGGCATGGCTACACCTTC. Its translation is CASSRMDRGRHGYTF. V is TRBV5-6 and J is TRBJ1-2; 10 positions match TRBD1. J lost 6 bases, V lost 4 bases, and 9 bases had no gene match. The germline V gene encodes CDR1 SGHDT and CDR2 YYEEEE. CDR3 size: 15 residues.